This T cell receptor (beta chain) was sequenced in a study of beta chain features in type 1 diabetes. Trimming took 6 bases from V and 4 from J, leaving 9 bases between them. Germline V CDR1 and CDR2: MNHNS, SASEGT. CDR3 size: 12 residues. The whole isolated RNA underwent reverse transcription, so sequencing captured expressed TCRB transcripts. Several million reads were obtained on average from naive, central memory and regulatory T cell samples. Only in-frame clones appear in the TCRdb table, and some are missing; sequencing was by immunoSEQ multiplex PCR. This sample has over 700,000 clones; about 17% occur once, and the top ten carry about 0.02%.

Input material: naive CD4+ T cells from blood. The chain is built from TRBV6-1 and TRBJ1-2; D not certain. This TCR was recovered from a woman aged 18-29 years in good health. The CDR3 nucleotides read TGTGCCAGCAGAGCAAGGATCTATGGCTACACCTTC. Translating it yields CASRARIYGYTF.